This TCR beta chain was obtained from a study of cytomegalovirus exposure and HLA in healthy donors. Trimming shortened V by 1 base and J by 0 bases, and 8 bases separated the two germline ends. Germline V lookup: CDR1 SGHAT, CDR2 FQNNGV. This CDR3 comprises 15 residues. In the PCR, 60 Vbeta and 13 Jbeta primers were used. Sequenced by immunoSEQ multiplex PCR; TCRdb stores in-frame clones only, minus some. Of fewer than 120,000 clones in the sample, about three quarters are singletons; the top ten hold roughly 2.9%. This clonotype was obtained from an older woman in good health and CMV-seropositive. J is TRBJ2-3 and V is TRBV11-2; a weak D match, TRBD1 (5 bases). Sequences were obtained from PBMCs. This chain's CDR3 is CASSLGHRSTDTQYF. The CDR3 nucleotides read TGTGCCAGCAGCTTAGGTCACAGGAGCACAGATACGCAGTATTTT.